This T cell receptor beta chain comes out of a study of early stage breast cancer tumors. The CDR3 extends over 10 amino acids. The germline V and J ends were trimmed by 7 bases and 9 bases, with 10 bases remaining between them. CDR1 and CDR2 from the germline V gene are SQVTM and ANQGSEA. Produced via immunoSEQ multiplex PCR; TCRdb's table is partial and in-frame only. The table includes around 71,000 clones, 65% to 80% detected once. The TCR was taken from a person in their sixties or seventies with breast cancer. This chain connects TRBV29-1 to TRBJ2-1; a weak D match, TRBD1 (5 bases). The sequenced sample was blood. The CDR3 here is CSAWGGEQFF. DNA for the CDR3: TGCAGCGCCTGGGGCGGTGAGCAGTTCTTC.